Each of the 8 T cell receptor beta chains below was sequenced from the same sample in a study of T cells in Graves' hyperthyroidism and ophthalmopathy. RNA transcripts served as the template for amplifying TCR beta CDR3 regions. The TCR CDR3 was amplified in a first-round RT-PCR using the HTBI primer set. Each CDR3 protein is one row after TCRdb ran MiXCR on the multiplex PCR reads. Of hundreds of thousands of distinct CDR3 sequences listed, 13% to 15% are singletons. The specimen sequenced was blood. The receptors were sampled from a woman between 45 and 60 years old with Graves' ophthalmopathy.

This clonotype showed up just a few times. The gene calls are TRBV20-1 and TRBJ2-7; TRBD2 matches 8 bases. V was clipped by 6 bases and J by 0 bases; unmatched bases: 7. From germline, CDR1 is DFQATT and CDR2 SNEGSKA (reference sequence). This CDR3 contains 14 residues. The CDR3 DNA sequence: TGCAGTGCATTAGCGGGACGTAGCTCCTACGAGCAGTACTTC. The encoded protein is CSALAGRSSYEQYF.

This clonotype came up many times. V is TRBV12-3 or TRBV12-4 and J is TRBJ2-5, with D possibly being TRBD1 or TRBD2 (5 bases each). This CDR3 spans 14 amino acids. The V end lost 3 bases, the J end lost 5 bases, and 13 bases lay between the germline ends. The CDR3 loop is CASSLVGDVETQYF. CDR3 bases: TGTGCCAGCAGTTTGGTAGGGGACGTGGAGACCCAGTACTTC.

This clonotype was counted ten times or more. CDR3 nucleotides: TGTGCCAGCAGCCGCGGGACTAGCGGAAGAACAGATACGCAGTATTTT. As protein: CASSRGTSGRTDTQYF. The genes are TRBV28 and TRBJ2-3, with 11 bases lining up with TRBD2. The CDR3 is 16 amino acids. The germline V gene has CDR1 MDHEN and CDR2 SYDVKM. Unmatched junction bases numbered 8, after V lost 6 bases and J lost 3 bases.

The CDR3 bases are TGCGCCAGCAGCGAGGCAGGACTAGCGGACACAGATACGCAGTATTTT. As protein: CASSEAGLADTDTQYF. The chain links TRBV5-1 to TRBJ2-3; 10 positions agree with TRBD2. CDR3 size: 16 residues. Germline V gene lookup returns CDR1 SGHRS and CDR2 YFSETQ. V lost 4 bases to trimming and J lost 2 bases; unmatched junction nucleotides: 7.

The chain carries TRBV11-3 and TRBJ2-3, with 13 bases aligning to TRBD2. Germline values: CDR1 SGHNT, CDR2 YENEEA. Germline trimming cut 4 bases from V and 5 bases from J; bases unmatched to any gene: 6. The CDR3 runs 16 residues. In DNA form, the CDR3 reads TGTGCCAGCAGCTCGACTAGCGGGAGGTCGGGAGATACGCAGTATTTT. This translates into CASSSTSGRSGDTQYF.

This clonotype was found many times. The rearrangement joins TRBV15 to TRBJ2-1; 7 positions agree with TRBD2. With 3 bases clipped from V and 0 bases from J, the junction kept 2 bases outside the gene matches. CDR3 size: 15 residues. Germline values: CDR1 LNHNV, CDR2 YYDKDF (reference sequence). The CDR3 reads CATSRGGPSYNEQFF. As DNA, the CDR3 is TGTGCCACCAGCAGGGGAGGGCCCTCCTACAATGAGCAGTTCTTC.

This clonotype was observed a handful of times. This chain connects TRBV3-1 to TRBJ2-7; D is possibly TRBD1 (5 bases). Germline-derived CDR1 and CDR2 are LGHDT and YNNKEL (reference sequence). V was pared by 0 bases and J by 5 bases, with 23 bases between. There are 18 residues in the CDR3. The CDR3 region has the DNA TGTGCCAGCAGCCAAGAGCCCCGCAGGGAAATAGTTCTGAACGAGCAGTACTTC. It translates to CASSQEPRREIVLNEQYF.

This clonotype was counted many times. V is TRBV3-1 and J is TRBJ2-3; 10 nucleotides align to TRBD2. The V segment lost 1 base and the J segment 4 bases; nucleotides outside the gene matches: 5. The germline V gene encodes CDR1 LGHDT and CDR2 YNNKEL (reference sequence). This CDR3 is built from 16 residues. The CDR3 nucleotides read TGTGCCAGCAGCCAAGGGCTAGCGGGAGTAGCAGATACGCAGTATTTT. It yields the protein CASSQGLAGVADTQYF.